Listed below are T cell receptor beta chains from one sample, sequenced in a study of CD8 T cells in Susac syndrome. Via MiXCR, TCRdb re-called the immunoSEQ multiplex PCR reads, giving one row per CDR3 protein. The table shows some 110,000 distinct CDR3 sequences, with about 92% occurring only once. Sample: CD4+ T cells from PBMCs. All receptors come from a human donor with multiple sclerosis. Each CDR3 is given with its conserved first and last residue. D genes are given only for firm matches. A clone size is listed for some rows: how often the clone was seen (once, few, many), or a class if it is expanded.

len | j_gene | d_gene | v_gene | abundance | CDR3nt | CDR3aa
14 | TRBJ1-3 | TRBD1 | TRBV27 | once | TGTGCCAGCTCTAGGGACAGGTGGTTGGACACCATATATTTT | CASSRDRWLDTIYF
14 | TRBJ1-2 | TRBD1 | TRBV6-6 | - | TGTGCCAGCAGTTACCCTGGACAGGGCGATGGCTACACCTTC | CASSYPGQGDGYTF
17 | TRBJ1-1 | - | TRBV18 | - | TGTGCCAGCTCACCACCGGGACCGGGGGCAGGAGGCACTGAAGCTTTCTTT | CASSPPGPGAGGTEAFF
14 | TRBJ1-2 | - | TRBV29-1 | - | TGCAGCGTTGATCGAGAGGGGCTGGCGAATGGCTACACCTTC | CSVDREGLANGYTF
15 | TRBJ2-2 | TRBD2 | TRBV5-1 | - | TGCGCCAGCCGGATGCTGGCGGGGGACACCGGGGAGCTGTTTTTT | CASRMLAGDTGELFF
14 | TRBJ2-5 | - | TRBV2 | once | TGTGCCAGCAGTGAAGCGCTAGGGCAAGAGACCCAGTACTTC | CASSEALGQETQYF
15 | TRBJ2-1 | - | TRBV7-2 | - | TGTGCCAGCAGGCCTGATGGACGGTTATACAATGAGCAGTTCTTC | CASRPDGRLYNEQFF
16 | TRBJ1-3 | TRBD1 | TRBV15 | - | TGTGCCACCAGCAGAGCCCCAGGGGGAACGGGAAACACCATATATTTT | CATSRAPGGTGNTIYF
15 | TRBJ2-2 | TRBD2 | TRBV15 | - | TGTGCCACTACTCAGCGGGGGCCGGCCACCGGGGAGCTGTTTTTT | CATTQRGPATGELFF
16 | TRBJ2-3 | TRBD2 | TRBV2 | - | TGTGCCAGCAGTGAACAAATAGCGGGGGCGCAAGGTACGCAGTATTTT | CASSEQIAGAQGTQYF
15 | TRBJ2-1 | - | TRBV12-3/TRBV12-4 | - | TGTGCCAGCAGTTTAGTCGTGGTGGGTTCCAATGAGCAGTTCTTC | CASSLVVVGSNEQFF
15 | TRBJ2-5 | TRBD2 | TRBV11-1 | - | TGTGCCAGCAGCCCCGGGGGGGGCGCGGAGGAGACCCAGTACTTC | CASSPGGGAEETQYF
16 | TRBJ2-2 | - | TRBV6-2/TRBV6-3 | - | TGTGCCAGCAATGGGGCATTGGAGCTATTGGGCGGGGAGCTGTTTTTT | CASNGALELLGGELFF
16 | TRBJ1-6 | TRBD1 | TRBV3-1 | - | TGTGCCAGCAGCCGAACACAGGGGACCTATAATTCACCCCTCCACTTT | CASSRTQGTYNSPLHF
14 | TRBJ2-1 | - | TRBV7-3 | once | TGTGCCAGCGGTTCTACAGGGTTCTACAATGAGCAGTTCTTC | CASGSTGFYNEQFF
14 | TRBJ1-2 | TRBD1 | TRBV3-1 | - | TGTGCCAGCAGCCAAGGGCCGACAGGGAAAGGCTACACCTTC | CASSQGPTGKGYTF
15 | TRBJ2-3 | - | TRBV2 | - | TGTGCCAGCAGTGAGTCTGGGGGTTCTACAGATACGCAGTATTTT | CASSESGGSTDTQYF
14 | TRBJ2-2 | - | TRBV3-1 | - | TGTGCCAGCAGCCAAGCCCGGCAGCGCGGGGAGCTGTTTTTT | CASSQARQRGELFF
14 | TRBJ2-7 | TRBD1 | TRBV2 | - | TGTGCCAGCAACGTAGACAGGGGTAACTACGAGCAGTACTTC | CASNVDRGNYEQYF
15 | TRBJ2-5 | TRBD2 | TRBV20-1 | - | TGCAGTGCTGGGGAGGAAGCGGGGGGGCGAGAGACCCAGTACTTC | CSAGEEAGGRETQYF
17 | TRBJ1-2 | - | TRBV25-1 | - | TGTGCCAGCAGTGAAGCGGGTTCAGGGGCAGGGGTCTTTGGCTACACCTTC | CASSEAGSGAGVFGYTF
16 | TRBJ1-6 | TRBD1 | TRBV6-5 | - | TGTGCCAGCAGTTCCAGGACAGGGGGCGAGGTTTCACCCCTCCACTTT | CASSSRTGGEVSPLHF
15 | TRBJ2-7 | - | TRBV18 | - | TGTGCCAGCTCACCAGGTAGCGGCAGGGTCTACGAGCAGTACTTC | CASSPGSGRVYEQYF
13 | TRBJ1-1 | - | TRBV20-1 | once | TGCAGTGCTAGATTTCCATGGGGCACTGAAGCTTTCTTT | CSARFPWGTEAFF
11 | TRBJ1-2 | TRBD1 | TRBV29-1 | - | TGCAGCGGTTCCGGGACAGGTGCCAGGACCTTC | CSGSGTGARTF
12 | TRBJ1-5 | - | TRBV12-3/TRBV12-4 | - | TGTGCCAGCAGCCGATCTCGTCAGCCCCAGCATTTT | CASSRSRQPQHF
15 | TRBJ2-5 | - | TRBV7-3 | - | TGTGCCAGCAGCCCATCTCCAGGACAATGGGAGACCCAGTACTTC | CASSPSPGQWETQYF
14 | TRBJ1-6 | - | TRBV20-1 | - | TGCAGTGCTAGAGCCAACAGCTATAATTCACCCCTCCACTTT | CSARANSYNSPLHF
14 | TRBJ2-7 | - | TRBV20-1 | - | TGCAGTGCTAGTGGAGGTGCGCCGCGGTACGAGCAGTACTTC | CSASGGAPRYEQYF
17 | TRBJ1-1 | - | TRBV7-3 | - | TGTGCCAGCAGCTTAAGGGGGGGCACCAGGATTAACACTGAAGCTTTCTTT | CASSLRGGTRINTEAFF
16 | TRBJ1-2 | - | TRBV20-1 | once | TGCAGTGCTAGAGATAATATAGGACAAATCATCTATGGCTACACCTTC | CSARDNIGQIIYGYTF
12 | TRBJ2-7 | - | TRBV6-5 | - | TGTGCTACTATAGGATTTACCTACGAGCAGTACTTC | CATIGFTYEQYF
14 | TRBJ2-7 | - | TRBV18 | - | TGTGCCAGCTCACCACCCGACAGACCCTACGAGCAGTACTTC | CASSPPDRPYEQYF
13 | TRBJ2-1 | TRBD2 | TRBV7-2 | - | TGTGCCAGCTCCTCTAGCGGGGAGACTGAGCAGTTCTTC | CASSSSGETEQFF
14 | TRBJ2-7 | TRBD1 | TRBV2 | - | TGTGCCAGCAGCGCGGACAGGGGTGGCTACGAGCAGTACTTC | CASSADRGGYEQYF
17 | TRBJ2-7 | TRBD1 | TRBV11-2 | - | TGTGCCAGCAGCTTAGATCAAAACAGGGGAAGAAGGAGCGAGCAGTACTTC | CASSLDQNRGRRSEQYF
15 | TRBJ1-1 | TRBD1 | TRBV6-5 | - | TGTGCCAGCAGTTACTCGACAGGGGTGAACACTGAAGCTTTCTTT | CASSYSTGVNTEAFF
15 | TRBJ1-4 | - | TRBV4-1 | - | TGCGCCAGCAGCCAAGAGGGGGGGGCTAATGAAAAACTGTTTTTT | CASSQEGGANEKLFF
16 | TRBJ1-4 | - | TRBV6-6 | - | TGTGCCAGCAGTCGGACGGTTTCACCAACTAATGAAAAACTGTTTTTT | CASSRTVSPTNEKLFF
11 | TRBJ1-2 | - | TRBV9 | - | TGTGCCAGCAGCGCCTCCAGTCAATACACCTTC | CASSASSQYTF
16 | TRBJ2-5 | - | TRBV6-5 | - | TGTGCCAGCAGTTACAGGCTAGCAGGGACCCAAGAGACCCAGTACTTC | CASSYRLAGTQETQYF
13 | TRBJ1-1 | - | TRBV7-3 | - | TGTGCCAGCAGCTTAAATGGGCTTACTGAAGCTTTCTTT | CASSLNGLTEAFF
13 | TRBJ2-7 | - | TRBV18 | - | TGTGCCAGCTCCCCCGCCCATTCCTACGAGCAGTACTTC | CASSPAHSYEQYF
15 | TRBJ2-3 | TRBD2 | TRBV5-1 | - | TGCGCCAGCAGCCCGGAAGGACTAGCCCCAGATACGCAGTATTTT | CASSPEGLAPDTQYF
17 | TRBJ1-6 | TRBD1 | TRBV7-2 | - | TGTGCCAGCAGGGCTACAGGGGGGAGCTCCTATAATTCACCCCTCCACTTT | CASRATGGSSYNSPLHF
16 | TRBJ1-2 | - | TRBV4-3 | - | TGCGCCAGCAGCCAATCGAGTGTGTGGGCATTGCAAGGCTACACCTTC | CASSQSSVWALQGYTF
13 | TRBJ1-1 | - | TRBV7-9 | - | TGTGCCAGCACAAGGGTGGTGTACACTGAAGCTTTCTTT | CASTRVVYTEAFF
16 | TRBJ2-2 | TRBD2 | TRBV19 | - | TGTGCCAGTAGTTACCTCCTAGCGGGGAACACCGGGGAGCTGTTTTTT | CASSYLLAGNTGELFF
14 | TRBJ1-4 | - | TRBV3-1 | - | TGTGCCAGCGGCAGGCTGGGAACTAATGAAAAACTGTTTTTT | CASGRLGTNEKLFF
14 | TRBJ1-6 | - | TRBV7-2 | once | TGTGCCAGCAGCTCTCTGAGGGGAGAGGCACCCCTCCACTTT | CASSSLRGEAPLHF
13 | TRBJ2-5 | - | TRBV7-3 | - | TGTGCCACCTCCCGAGGCGTAGGAGAGACCCAGTACTTC | CATSRGVGETQYF
16 | TRBJ2-2 | - | TRBV29-1 | - | TGCAGCGTTGAAACCGGGTCAGATATGAACACCGGGGAGCTGTTTTTT | CSVETGSDMNTGELFF
15 | TRBJ2-7 | - | TRBV5-1 | few | TGCGCCAGCAGCTTGGCCCTTGACAGTGTGGGCGAGCAGTACTTC | CASSLALDSVGEQYF
17 | TRBJ2-7 | TRBD1 | TRBV11-1 | - | TGTGCCAGCAGTTTCAACGTTCCGGGACAGGGGTTCGACGAGCAGTACTTC | CASSFNVPGQGFDEQYF
15 | TRBJ2-7 | TRBD1 | TRBV27 | once | TGTGCCAGCAGTGGCTCGGACAGGGGGCTCTACGAGCAGTACTTC | CASSGSDRGLYEQYF